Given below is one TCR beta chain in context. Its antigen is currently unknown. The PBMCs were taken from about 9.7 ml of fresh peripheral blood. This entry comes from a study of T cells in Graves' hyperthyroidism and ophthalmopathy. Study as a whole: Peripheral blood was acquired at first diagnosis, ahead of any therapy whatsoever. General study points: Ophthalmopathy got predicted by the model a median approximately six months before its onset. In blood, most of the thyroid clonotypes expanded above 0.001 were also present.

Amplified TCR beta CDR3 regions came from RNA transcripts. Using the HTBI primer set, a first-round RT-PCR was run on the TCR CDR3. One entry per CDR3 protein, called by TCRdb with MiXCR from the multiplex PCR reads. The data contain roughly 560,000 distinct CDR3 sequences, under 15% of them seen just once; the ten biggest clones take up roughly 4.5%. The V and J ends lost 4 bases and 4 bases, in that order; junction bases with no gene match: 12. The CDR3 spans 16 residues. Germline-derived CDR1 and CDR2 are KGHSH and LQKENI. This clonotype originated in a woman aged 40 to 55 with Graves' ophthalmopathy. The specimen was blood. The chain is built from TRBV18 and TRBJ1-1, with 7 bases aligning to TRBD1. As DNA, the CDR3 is TGTGCCAGCTCACTGGGCTATGGGACAGACTTCACTGAAGCTTTCTTT. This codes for CASSLGYGTDFTEAFF.